This T cell receptor beta chain was documented in a study of shared clonotypes between healthy human individuals. TCRdb's copy holds only in-frame clones and misses some; the assay was immunoSEQ multiplex PCR. This table has about 660,000 clones, approximately 74% appearing once. J lost 5 bases, V lost 10 bases, and 10 bases had no gene match. This CDR3 is 13 amino acids long. From germline, CDR1 is ENHRY and CDR2 SYGVKD. This TCR was sampled from a woman aged 25 to 45 in good health. What was sequenced was memory CD4+ T cells sorted from blood. Stated subset: CD45RA-negative fraction. The V and J genes are TRBV10-3 and TRBJ2-7; 8 bases fit TRBD1. The CDR3 DNA is TGTGCCACCCTTCGGACAGGGTGGGACGAGCAGTACTTC. Translating it yields CATLRTGWDEQYF.